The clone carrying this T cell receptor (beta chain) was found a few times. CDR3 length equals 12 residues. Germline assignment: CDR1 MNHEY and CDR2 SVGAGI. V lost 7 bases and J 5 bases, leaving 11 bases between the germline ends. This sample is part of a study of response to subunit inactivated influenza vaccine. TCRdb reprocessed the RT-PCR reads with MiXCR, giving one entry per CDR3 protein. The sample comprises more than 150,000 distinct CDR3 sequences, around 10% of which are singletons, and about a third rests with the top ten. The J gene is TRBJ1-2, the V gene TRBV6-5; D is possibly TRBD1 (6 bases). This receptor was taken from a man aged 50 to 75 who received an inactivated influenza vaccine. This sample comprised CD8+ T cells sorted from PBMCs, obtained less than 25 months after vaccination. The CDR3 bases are TGTGCCAGCACGACAGGCCAATATGGCTACACCTTC. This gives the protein CASTTGQYGYTF.